This entry lists 2 T cell receptor beta chains sequenced from one sample in a study of human T cells and chemical hapten exposure. TCRdb itself ran the RACE reads through MiXCR, one entry per CDR3 protein. The sample has roughly 190,000 distinct CDR3 sequences; about 20% are singletons. Time point given: patch test 1, 2 weeks after DPC sensitization. Described treatment: therapeutic diphenylcyclopropenone sensitization with weekly scalp DPC. Sequenced here: whole blood, sampled in connection with sensitization to the hapten diphenylcyclopropenone (DPC). The receptors here all came from a woman in her 50s with alopecia areata. Some clones in this sample may be carry-over from other donors' samples.

The V and J genes are TRBV12-3 or TRBV12-4 and TRBJ2-2, with 7 bases lining up with TRBD2. With 6 bases clipped from V and 2 bases from J, the junction kept 9 bases outside the gene matches. This CDR3 is 16 amino acids long. The CDR3 coding sequence is TGTGCCAGCAGCGCTCTTAGCGGGTTTAACACCGGGGAGCTGTTTTTT. Translated, it gives CASSALSGFNTGELFF.

This clonotype appeared a few times. The chain joins TRBV29-1 to TRBJ2-1; unclear D gene. Trimming left V 3 bases short and J 1 base short, with 7 bases between. The CDR3 sequence is 13 residues long. Germline-derived CDR1 and CDR2 are SQVTM and ANQGSEA. CDR3 coding DNA: TGCAGCGTTGATGGCGGTTCCTACAATGAGCAGTTCTTC. Its protein product is CSVDGGSYNEQFF.